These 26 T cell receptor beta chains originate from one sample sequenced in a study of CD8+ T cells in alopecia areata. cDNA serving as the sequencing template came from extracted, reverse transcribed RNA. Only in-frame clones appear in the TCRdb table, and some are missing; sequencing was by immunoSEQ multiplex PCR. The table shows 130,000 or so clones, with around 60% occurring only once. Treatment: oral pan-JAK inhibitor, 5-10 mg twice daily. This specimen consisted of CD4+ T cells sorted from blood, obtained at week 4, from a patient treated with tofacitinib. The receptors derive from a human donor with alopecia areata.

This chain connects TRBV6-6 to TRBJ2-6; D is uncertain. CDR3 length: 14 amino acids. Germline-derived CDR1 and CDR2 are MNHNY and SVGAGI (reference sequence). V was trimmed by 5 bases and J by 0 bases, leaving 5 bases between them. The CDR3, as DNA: TGTGCCAGCAGTGGATACTCTGGGGCCAACGTCCTGACTTTC. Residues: CASSGYSGANVLTF.

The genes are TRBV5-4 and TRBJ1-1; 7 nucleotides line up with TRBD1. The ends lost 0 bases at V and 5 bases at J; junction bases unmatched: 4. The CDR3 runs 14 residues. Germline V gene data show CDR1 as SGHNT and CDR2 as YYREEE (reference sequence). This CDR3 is CASSLETGRTEAFF. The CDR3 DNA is TGTGCCAGCAGCTTGGAGACAGGGCGGACTGAAGCTTTCTTT.

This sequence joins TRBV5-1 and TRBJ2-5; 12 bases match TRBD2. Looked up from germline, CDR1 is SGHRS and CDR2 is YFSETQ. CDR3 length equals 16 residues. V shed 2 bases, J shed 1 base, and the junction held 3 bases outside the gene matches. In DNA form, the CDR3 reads TGCGCCAGCAGCTTACTAGCGGGGGGAAGCCAAGAGACCCAGTACTTC. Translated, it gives CASSLLAGGSQETQYF.

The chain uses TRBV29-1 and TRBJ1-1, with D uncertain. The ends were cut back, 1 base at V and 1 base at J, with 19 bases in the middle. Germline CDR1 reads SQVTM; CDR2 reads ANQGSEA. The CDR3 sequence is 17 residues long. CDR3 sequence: CSVEGAYGRGRNTEAFF. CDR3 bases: TGCAGCGTTGAAGGCGCCTATGGAAGAGGCCGGAACACTGAAGCTTTCTTT.

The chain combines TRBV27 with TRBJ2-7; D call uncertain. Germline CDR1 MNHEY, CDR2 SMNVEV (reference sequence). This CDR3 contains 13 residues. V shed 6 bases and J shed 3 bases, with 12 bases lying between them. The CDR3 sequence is CASRRGPYYEQYF. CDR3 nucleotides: TGTGCCAGCAGGCGAGGACCCTACTACGAGCAGTACTTC.

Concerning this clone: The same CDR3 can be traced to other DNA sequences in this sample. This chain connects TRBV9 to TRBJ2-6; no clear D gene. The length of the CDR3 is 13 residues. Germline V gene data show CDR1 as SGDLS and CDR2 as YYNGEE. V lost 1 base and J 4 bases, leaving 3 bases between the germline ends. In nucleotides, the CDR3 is TGTGCCAGCAGCGTACCAGGGGCCAACGTCCTGACTTTC. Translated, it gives CASSVPGANVLTF.

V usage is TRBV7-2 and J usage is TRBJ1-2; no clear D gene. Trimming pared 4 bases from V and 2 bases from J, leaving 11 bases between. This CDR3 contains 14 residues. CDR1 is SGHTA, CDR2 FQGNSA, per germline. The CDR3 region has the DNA TGTGCCAGCAGCTCGCCGGGAGGCAACTATGGCTACACCTTC. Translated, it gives CASSSPGGNYGYTF.

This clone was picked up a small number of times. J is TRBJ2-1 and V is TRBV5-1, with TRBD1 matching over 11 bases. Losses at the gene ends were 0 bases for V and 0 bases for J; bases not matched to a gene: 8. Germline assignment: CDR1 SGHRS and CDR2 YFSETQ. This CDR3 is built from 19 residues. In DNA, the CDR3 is TGCGCCAGCAGCTTGGGGACAGGGGGCTCACTAAGCTCCTACAATGAGCAGTTCTTC. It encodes CASSLGTGGSLSSYNEQFF.

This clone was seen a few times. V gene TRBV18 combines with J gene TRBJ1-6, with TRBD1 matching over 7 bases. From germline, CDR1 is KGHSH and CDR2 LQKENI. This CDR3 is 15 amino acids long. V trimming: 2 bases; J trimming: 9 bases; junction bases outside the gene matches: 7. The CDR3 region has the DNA TGTGCCAGCTCACCAGGTACGGACAGGATTTCACCCCTCCACTTT. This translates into CASSPGTDRISPLHF. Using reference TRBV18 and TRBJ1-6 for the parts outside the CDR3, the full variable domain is NAGVMQNPRHLVRRRGQEARLRCSPMKGHSHVYWYRQLPEEGLKFMVYLQKENIIDESGMPKERFSAEFPKEGPSILRIQQVVRGDSAAYFCASSPGTDRISPLHFGNGTRLTVT.

The CDR3 here is CASSLEVASYNEQFF. The CDR3 DNA follows: TGTGCCAGCAGCTTGGAGGTAGCCTCCTACAATGAGCAGTTCTTC. The chain carries TRBV5-4 and TRBJ2-1, with D uncertain. The CDR3 is 15 residues long. V lost 0 bases and J 0 bases, leaving 7 bases between the germline ends. Germline V gene sequence: CDR1 SGHNT, CDR2 YYREEE (reference sequence).

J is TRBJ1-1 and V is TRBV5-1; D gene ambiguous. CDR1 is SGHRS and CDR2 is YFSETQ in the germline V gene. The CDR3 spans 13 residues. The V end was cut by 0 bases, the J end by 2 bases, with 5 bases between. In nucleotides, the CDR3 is TGCGCCAGCAGCTTGGACGTAAACACTGAAGCTTTCTTT. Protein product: CASSLDVNTEAFF. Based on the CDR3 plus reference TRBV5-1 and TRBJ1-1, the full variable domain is KAGVTQTPRYLIKTRGQQVTLSCSPISGHRSVSWYQQTPGQGLQFLFEYFSETQRNKGNFPGRFSGRQFSNSRSEMNVSTLELGDSALYLCASSLDVNTEAFFGQGTRLTVV.

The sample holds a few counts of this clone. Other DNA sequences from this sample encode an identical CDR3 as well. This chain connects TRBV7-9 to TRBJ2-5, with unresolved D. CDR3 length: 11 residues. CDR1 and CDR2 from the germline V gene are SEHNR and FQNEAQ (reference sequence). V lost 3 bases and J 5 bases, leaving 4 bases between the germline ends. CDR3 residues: CASSFGETQYF. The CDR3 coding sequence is TGTGCCAGCAGCTTCGGGGAGACCCAGTACTTC.

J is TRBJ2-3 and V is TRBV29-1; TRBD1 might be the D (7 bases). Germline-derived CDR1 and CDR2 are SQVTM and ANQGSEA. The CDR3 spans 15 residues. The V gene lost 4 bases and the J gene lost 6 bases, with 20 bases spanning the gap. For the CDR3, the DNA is TGCAGCGTTGGGACAGGAGGGGGACCCACGGATACGCAGTATTTT. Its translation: CSVGTGGGPTDTQYF.

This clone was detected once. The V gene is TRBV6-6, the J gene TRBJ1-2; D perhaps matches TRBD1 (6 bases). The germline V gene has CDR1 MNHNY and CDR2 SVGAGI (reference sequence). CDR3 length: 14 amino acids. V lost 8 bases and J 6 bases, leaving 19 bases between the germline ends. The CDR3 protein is CASGLGALGHGYTF. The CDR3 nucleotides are TGTGCCAGCGGCCTGGGGGCTCTCGGGCATGGCTACACCTTC.

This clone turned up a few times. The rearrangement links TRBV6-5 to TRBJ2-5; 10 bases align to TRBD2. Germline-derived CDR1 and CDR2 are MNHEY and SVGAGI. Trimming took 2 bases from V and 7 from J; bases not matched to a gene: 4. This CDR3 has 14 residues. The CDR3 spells CASSYTSGKVTQYF. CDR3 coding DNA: TGTGCCAGCAGTTACACTAGCGGGAAAGTGACCCAGTACTTC.

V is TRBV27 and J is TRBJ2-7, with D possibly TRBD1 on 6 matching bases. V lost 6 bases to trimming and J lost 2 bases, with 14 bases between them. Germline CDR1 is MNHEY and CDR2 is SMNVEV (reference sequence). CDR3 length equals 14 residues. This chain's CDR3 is CASRLDRRTYEQYF. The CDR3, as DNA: TGTGCCAGCAGACTCGACAGGCGCACCTACGAGCAGTACTTC.

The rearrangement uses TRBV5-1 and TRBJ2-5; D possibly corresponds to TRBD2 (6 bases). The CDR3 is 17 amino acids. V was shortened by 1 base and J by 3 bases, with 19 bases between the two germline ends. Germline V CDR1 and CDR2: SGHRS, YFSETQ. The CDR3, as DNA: TGCGCCAGCAGCTTGTTCGGTTGGGGGGAAATAGAAGAGACCCAGTACTTC. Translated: CASSLFGWGEIEETQYF. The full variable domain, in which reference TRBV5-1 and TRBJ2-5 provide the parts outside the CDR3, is KAGVTQTPRYLIKTRGQQVTLSCSPISGHRSVSWYQQTPGQGLQFLFEYFSETQRNKGNFPGRFSGRQFSNSRSEMNVSTLELGDSALYLCASSLFGWGEIEETQYFGPGTRLLVL.

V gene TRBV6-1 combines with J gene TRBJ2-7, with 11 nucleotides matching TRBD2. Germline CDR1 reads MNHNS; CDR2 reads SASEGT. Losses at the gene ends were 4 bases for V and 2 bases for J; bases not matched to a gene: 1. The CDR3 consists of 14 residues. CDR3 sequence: CASSASGGTYEQYF. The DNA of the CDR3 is TGTGCCAGCAGTGCTAGCGGGGGGACCTACGAGCAGTACTTC.

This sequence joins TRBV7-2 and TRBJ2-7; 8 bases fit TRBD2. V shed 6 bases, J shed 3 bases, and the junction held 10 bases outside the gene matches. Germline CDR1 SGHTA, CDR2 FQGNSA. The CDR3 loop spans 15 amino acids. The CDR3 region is CASSRGIAGNYEQYF. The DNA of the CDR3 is TGTGCCAGCAGTCGTGGGATAGCGGGAAACTACGAGCAGTACTTC.

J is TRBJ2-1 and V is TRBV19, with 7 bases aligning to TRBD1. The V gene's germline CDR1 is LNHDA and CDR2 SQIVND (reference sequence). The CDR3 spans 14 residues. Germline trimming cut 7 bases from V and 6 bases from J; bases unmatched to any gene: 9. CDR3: CASTRKTGLNEQFF. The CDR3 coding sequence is TGTGCCAGTACTCGCAAGACAGGGCTCAATGAGCAGTTCTTC.

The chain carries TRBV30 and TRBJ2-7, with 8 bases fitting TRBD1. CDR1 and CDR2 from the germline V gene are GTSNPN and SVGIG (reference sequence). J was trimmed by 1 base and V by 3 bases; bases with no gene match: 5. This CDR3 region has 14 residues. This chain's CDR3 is CAWRRDRQSYEQYF. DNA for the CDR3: TGTGCCTGGAGGAGGGACAGGCAGTCCTACGAGCAGTACTTC. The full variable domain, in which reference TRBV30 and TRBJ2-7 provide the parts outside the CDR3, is SQTIHQWPATLVQPVGSPLSLECTVEGTSNPNLYWYRQAAGRGLQLLFYSVGIGQISSEVPQNLSASRPQDRQFILSSKKLLLSDSGFYLCAWRRDRQSYEQYFGPGTRLTVT.

The CDR3 region has the DNA TGTGCCAGCACCAGACAGGGCCGCGGCTACACCTTC. Encoded protein: CASTRQGRGYTF. The chain employs TRBV6-5 and TRBJ1-2; 7 nucleotides match TRBD1. CDR1 and CDR2 (germline): MNHEY, SVGAGI. The V and J ends lost 7 bases and 8 bases, in that order; junction bases with no gene match: 7. The CDR3 contains 12 residues.

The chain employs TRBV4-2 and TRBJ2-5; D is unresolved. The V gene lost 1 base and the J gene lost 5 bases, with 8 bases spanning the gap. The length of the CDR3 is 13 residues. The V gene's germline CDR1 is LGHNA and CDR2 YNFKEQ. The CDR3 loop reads CASSQGPVETQYF. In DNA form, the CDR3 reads TGTGCCAGCAGCCAAGGTCCAGTTGAGACCCAGTACTTC.

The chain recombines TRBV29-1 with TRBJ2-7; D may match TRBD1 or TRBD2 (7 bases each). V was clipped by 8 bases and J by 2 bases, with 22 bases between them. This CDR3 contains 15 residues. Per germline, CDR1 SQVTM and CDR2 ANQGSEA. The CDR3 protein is CSTTGASGPTYEQYF. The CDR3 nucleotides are TGCAGCACAACAGGGGCTAGCGGACCAACCTACGAGCAGTACTTC.

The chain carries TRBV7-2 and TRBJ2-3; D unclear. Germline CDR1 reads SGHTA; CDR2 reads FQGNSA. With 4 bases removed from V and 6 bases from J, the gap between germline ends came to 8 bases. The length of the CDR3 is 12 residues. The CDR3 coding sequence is TGTGCCAGCAGCTCATTGGTTGATACGCAGTATTTT. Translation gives CASSSLVDTQYF.

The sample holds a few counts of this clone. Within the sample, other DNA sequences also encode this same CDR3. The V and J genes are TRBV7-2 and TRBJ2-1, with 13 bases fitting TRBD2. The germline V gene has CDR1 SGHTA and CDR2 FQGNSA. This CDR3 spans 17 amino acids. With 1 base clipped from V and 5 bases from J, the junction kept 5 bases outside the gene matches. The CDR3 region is CASSLVGGLAGNNEQFF. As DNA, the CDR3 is TGTGCCAGCAGCTTAGTTGGGGGACTAGCGGGAAACAATGAGCAGTTCTTC.